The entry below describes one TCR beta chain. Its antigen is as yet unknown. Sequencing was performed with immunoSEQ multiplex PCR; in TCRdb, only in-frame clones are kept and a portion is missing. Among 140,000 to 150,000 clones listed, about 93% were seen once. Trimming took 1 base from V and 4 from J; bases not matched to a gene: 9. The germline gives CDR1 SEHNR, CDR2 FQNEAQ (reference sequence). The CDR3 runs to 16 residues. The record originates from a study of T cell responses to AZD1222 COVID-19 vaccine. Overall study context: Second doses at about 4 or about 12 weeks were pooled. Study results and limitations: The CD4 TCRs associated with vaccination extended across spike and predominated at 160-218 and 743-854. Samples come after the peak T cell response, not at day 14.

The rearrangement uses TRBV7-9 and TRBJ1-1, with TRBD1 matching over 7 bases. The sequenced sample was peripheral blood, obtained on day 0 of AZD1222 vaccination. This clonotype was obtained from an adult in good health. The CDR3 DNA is TGTGCCAGCAGCTTAGTCTCAGGGGGAGGGGGCACTGAAGCTTTCTTT. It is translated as CASSLVSGGGGTEAFF.